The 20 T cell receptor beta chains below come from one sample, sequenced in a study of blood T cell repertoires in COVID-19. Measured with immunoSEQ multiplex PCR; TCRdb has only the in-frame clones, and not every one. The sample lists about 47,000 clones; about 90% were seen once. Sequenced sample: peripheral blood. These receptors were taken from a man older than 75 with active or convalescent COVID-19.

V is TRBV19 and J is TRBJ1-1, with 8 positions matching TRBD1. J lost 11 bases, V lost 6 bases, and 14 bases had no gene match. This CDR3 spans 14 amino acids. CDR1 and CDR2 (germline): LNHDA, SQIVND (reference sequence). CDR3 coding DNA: TGTGCCAGTAGCAGGGACAGGCCCTCCGGGTGGGCTTTCTTT. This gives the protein CASSRDRPSGWAFF.

Written as DNA, the CDR3 is TGTGCCAGCAGGGGGGCAGTGGGAGACTCTAATACGCAGTATTTT. It codes for CASRGAVGDSNTQYF. The V and J genes are TRBV13 and TRBJ2-3, with a possible D match to TRBD1 (6 bases). The V and J ends lost 6 bases and 7 bases respectively, with 20 bases between them. Germline V gives CDR1 PRHDT, CDR2 FYEKMQ (reference sequence). The CDR3 consists of 15 residues.

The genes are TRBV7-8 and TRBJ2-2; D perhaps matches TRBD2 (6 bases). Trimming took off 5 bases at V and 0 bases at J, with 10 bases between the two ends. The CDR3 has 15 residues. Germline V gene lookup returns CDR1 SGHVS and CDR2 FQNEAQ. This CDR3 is CASSAGGPNTGELFF. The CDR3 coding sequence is TGTGCCAGCAGCGCAGGAGGGCCGAACACCGGGGAGCTGTTTTTT.

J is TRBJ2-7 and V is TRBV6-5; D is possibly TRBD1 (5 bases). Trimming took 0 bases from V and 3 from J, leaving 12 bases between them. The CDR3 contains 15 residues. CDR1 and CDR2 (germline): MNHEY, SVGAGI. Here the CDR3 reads CASSYSGRKDYEQYF. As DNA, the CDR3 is TGTGCCAGCAGTTACTCGGGGCGGAAAGACTACGAGCAGTACTTC.

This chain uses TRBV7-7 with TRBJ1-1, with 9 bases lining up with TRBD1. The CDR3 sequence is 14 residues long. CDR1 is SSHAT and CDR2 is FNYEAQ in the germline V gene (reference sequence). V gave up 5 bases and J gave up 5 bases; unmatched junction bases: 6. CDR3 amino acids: CASSPRDRETEAFF. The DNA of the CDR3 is TGTGCCAGCAGCCCGAGGGACAGGGAGACTGAAGCTTTCTTT. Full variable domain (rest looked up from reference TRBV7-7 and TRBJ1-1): GAGVSQSPRYKVTKRGQDVTLRCDPISSHATLYWYQQALGQGPEFLTYFNYEAQPDKSGLPSDRFSAERPEGSISTLTIQRTEQRDSAMYRCASSPRDRETEAFFGQGTRLTVV.

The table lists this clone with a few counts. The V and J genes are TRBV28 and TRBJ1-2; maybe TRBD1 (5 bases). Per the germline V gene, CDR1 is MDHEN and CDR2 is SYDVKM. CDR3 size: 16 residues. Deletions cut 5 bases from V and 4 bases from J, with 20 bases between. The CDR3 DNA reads TGTGCCAGCAGTAAAACGGGGAGGGGTGGTCTCTATGGCTACACCTTC. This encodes CASSKTGRGGLYGYTF.

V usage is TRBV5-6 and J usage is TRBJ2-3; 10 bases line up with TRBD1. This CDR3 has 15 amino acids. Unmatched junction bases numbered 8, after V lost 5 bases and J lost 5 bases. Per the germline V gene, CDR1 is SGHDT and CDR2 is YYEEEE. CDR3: CASRRGTGVRDTQYF. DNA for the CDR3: TGTGCCAGCAGGAGAGGGACAGGGGTGAGAGATACGCAGTATTTT.

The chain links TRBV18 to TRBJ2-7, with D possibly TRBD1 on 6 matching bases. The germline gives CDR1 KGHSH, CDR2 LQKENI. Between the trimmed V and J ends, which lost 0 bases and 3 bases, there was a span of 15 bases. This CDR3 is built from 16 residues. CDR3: CASSPPKGVGYYEQYF. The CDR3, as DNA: TGTGCCAGCTCACCACCGAAGGGGGTCGGCTACTACGAGCAGTACTTC.

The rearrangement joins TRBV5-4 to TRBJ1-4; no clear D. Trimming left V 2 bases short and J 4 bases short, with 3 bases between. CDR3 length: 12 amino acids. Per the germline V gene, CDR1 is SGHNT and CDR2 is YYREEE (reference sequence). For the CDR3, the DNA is TGTGCCAGCAGCTTACTTAATGAAAAACTGTTTTTT. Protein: CASSLLNEKLFF.

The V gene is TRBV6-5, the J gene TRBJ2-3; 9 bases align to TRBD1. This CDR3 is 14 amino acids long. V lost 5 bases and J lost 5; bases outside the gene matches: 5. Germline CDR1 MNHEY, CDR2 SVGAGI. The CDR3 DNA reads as TGTGCCAGCAGTCTCGGACAGGGGCAAGATACGCAGTATTTT. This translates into CASSLGQGQDTQYF.

This CDR3 is CASGRDRVYEQYF. CDR3 in DNA: TGTGCCAGCGGCCGGGACAGGGTCTACGAGCAGTACTTC. This rearrangement joins TRBV28 to TRBJ2-7, with TRBD1 identical over 9 bases. With V trimmed by 8 bases and J by 3 bases, 5 bases remained unmatched. Germline CDR1 is MDHEN and CDR2 is SYDVKM. The length of the CDR3 is 13 residues.

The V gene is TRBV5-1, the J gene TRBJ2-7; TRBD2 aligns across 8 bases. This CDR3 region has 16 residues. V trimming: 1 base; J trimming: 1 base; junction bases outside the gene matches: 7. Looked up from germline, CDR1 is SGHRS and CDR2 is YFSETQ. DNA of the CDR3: TGCGCCAGCAGCTTGACGGGCGGGGGGCCTTCCTACGAGCAGTACTTC. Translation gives CASSLTGGGPSYEQYF.

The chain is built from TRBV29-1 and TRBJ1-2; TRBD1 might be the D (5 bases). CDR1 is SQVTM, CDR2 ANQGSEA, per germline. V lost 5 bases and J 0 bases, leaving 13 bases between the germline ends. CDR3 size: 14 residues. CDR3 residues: CSVKQGWPNYGYTF. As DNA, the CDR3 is TGCAGCGTTAAGCAGGGTTGGCCTAACTATGGCTACACCTTC.

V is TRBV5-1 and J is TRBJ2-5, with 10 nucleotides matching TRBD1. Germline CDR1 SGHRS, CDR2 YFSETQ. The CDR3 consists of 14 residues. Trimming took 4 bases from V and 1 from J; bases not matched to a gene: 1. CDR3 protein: CASSRDRGQETQYF. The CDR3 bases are TGCGCCAGCAGCCGGGACAGGGGCCAAGAGACCCAGTACTTC.

The DNA of the CDR3 is TGTGCCAGCAGCCAAGAGTGGGCTGAGCAGTTCTTC. It is translated as CASSQEWAEQFF. The chain links TRBV14 to TRBJ2-1; unclear D gene. V was trimmed by 0 bases and J by 9 bases, leaving 6 bases between them. This CDR3 is built from 12 residues. Per the germline V gene, CDR1 is SGHDN and CDR2 is FVKESK.

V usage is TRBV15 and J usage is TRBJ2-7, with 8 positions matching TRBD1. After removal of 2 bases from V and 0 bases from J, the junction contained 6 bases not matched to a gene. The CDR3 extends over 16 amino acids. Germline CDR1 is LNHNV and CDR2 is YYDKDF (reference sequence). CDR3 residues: CATSRLPDRGSYEQYF. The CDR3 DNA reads TGTGCCACCAGCAGACTCCCAGACAGGGGCTCCTACGAGCAGTACTTC.

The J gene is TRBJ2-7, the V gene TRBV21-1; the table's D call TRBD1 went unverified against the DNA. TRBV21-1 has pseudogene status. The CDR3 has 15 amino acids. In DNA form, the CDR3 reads TGTGCCAGCAGCAACGGACAAGCCAACTCCTACGAGCAGTACTTC. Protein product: CASSNGQANSYEQYF.

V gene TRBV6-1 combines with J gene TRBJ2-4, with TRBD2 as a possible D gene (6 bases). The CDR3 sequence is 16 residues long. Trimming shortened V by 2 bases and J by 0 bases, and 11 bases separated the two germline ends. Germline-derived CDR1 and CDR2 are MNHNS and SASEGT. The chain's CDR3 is CASSETGLPAKNIQYF. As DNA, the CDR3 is TGTGCCAGCAGTGAAACGGGACTCCCAGCCAAAAACATTCAGTACTTC.

CDR3 sequence (DNA): TGTGCCATCAGTGATCCGACATTCCGTGTTGAAGCTTTCTTT. Its translation: CAISDPTFRVEAFF. The chain links TRBV10-3 to TRBJ1-1; no firm D call. Germline CDR1 is ENHRY and CDR2 is SYGVKD. The CDR3 is 14 residues long. V lost 3 bases to trimming and J lost 7 bases, with 15 bases between them.

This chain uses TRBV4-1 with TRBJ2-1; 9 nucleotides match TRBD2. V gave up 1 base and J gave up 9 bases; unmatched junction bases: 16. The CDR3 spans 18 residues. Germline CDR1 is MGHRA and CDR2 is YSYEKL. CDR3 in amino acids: CASSQGLFGLARGGEQFF. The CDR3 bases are TGCGCCAGCAGCCAAGGACTTTTCGGACTAGCGAGGGGGGGTGAGCAGTTCTTC.